Listed here are 14 T cell receptor beta chains from one sample, sequenced in a study of human T cells and chemical hapten exposure. TCRdb used MiXCR to reprocess the RACE reads, holding one entry per CDR3 protein. Of about 120,000 distinct CDR3 sequences listed, about 13% were seen once; the top ten hold around 2.8%. Time point noted: pre-sensitization, week 0. Treatment indicated: therapeutic diphenylcyclopropenone sensitization with weekly scalp DPC. The input for sequencing was whole blood, taken in connection with sensitization to the hapten diphenylcyclopropenone (DPC). These receptors came from a woman aged 18-29 years with alopecia areata. Some clones in this sample may be carry-over from other donors' samples.

This clonotype was counted between two and nine times. This chain's CDR3 is CASSQSSGVKDTQYF. Written as DNA, the CDR3 is TGTGCCAGCAGCCAATCGTCGGGGGTGAAAGATACGCAGTATTTT. The chain uses TRBV4-2 and TRBJ2-3, with D maybe TRBD2 (6 bases). Per germline, CDR1 LGHNA and CDR2 YNFKEQ. This CDR3 is built from 15 residues. V lost 2 bases and J lost 5, with 14 bases in between.

As to this clonotype: Since the CDR3 does not end with the conserved phenylalanine or tryptophan, this likely comes from a read error. Because the CDR3's place on the DNA is in doubt, the DNA is left out and the CDR3 is given as listed by TCRdb. The chain uses TRBV12-2 and TRBJ1-1; no DNA check was done on the table's D call, TRBD1. TRBV12-2 is designated a pseudogene. The CDR3 comprises 17 residues, both ends counted. The CDR3 reads CASRSRGQGKMNTEAFL.

The gene calls are TRBV2 and TRBJ1-2, with 8 bases identical to TRBD1. V trimming: 6 bases; J trimming: 1 base; junction bases outside the gene matches: 4. The CDR3 runs 14 residues. The V gene's germline CDR1 is SNHLY and CDR2 FYNNEI. The CDR3: CASRRQGNNYGYTF. The CDR3 coding sequence is TGTGCCAGCAGGAGACAGGGGAATAACTATGGCTACACCTTC.

This clonotype was seen at least ten times. The chain recombines TRBV12-3 or TRBV12-4 with TRBJ1-5; D uncertain. Trimming left V 3 bases short and J 1 base short, with 10 bases between. CDR3 length equals 15 residues. The CDR3 region has the DNA TGTGCCAGCAGTTTTGGTCAAGGGAGCAATCAGCCCCAGCATTTT. Residues: CASSFGQGSNQPQHF.

This clonotype was picked up a small number of times. The V call is TRBV6-1, the J call TRBJ2-3; 7 nucleotides match TRBD1. V shed 7 bases, J shed 2 bases, and the junction held 6 bases outside the gene matches. The CDR3 runs 14 residues. Per germline, CDR1 MNHNS and CDR2 SASEGT. The CDR3 spells CASILGTDTDTQYF. CDR3 sequence (DNA): TGTGCCAGCATCCTAGGGACAGACACAGATACGCAGTATTTT.

This clonotype has a count of ten or more. The rearrangement uses TRBV7-9 and TRBJ2-7; 7 positions match TRBD2. The CDR3 totals 14 residues. CDR1 is SEHNR and CDR2 is FQNEAQ in the germline V gene (reference sequence). Trimming cost V 5 bases and J 4 bases; bases outside gene matches: 8. In DNA, the CDR3 is TGTGCCAGCAGCCCGACGGGGGGTACTTACGAGCAGTACTTC. It codes for CASSPTGGTYEQYF. The whole variable domain, remainder taken from reference TRBV7-9 and TRBJ2-7, is DTGVSQNPRHKITKRGQNVTFRCDPISEHNRLYWYRQTLGQGPEFLTYFQNEAQLEKSRLLSDRFSAERPKGSFSTLEIQRTEQGDSAMYLCASSPTGGTYEQYFGPGTRLTVT.

There are many counts of this clonotype. V usage is TRBV20-1 and J usage is TRBJ1-2; D gene uncertain. The V end lost 0 bases, the J end lost 4 bases, and 9 bases lay between the germline ends. The CDR3 is 13 residues long. Germline V CDR1 and CDR2: DFQATT, SNEGSKA (reference sequence). In DNA form, the CDR3 reads TGCAGTGCTAGAGATAGACCTGCCTATGGCTACACCTTC. This encodes CSARDRPAYGYTF.

This clonotype was detected only a few times. The rearrangement links TRBV6-7 to TRBJ2-7, with TRBD2 matching 7 bases. TRBV6-7 is an ORF, with its function uncertain. This CDR3 is 16 amino acids long. V trimming: 0 bases; J trimming: 2 bases; junction bases outside the gene matches: 7. The CDR3 region is CASSYSSSGVAYEQYF. As DNA, the CDR3 is TGTGCCAGCAGTTACTCATCCAGCGGGGTGGCCTACGAGCAGTACTTC.

This clonotype was observed a few times. The rearrangement links TRBV4-3 to TRBJ1-5; TRBD1 might be the D (5 bases). The CDR3 covers 15 residues. Germline values: CDR1 LGHNA, CDR2 YSLEER. V was pared by 0 bases and J by 3 bases, with 9 bases between. The CDR3 loop reads CASSQDGAFNQPQHF. Written as DNA, the CDR3 is TGCGCCAGCAGCCAAGACGGGGCCTTCAATCAGCCCCAGCATTTT.

This clonotype showed up many times. J is TRBJ1-2 and V is TRBV30; no clear D. The CDR3 runs to 14 residues. V lost 0 bases and J 0 bases, leaving 8 bases between the germline ends. CDR1 GTSNPN and CDR2 SVGIG come from the germline V gene (reference sequence). CDR3 nucleotides: TGTGCCTGGAGTGTACGAATTTCTAACTATGGCTACACCTTC. Translated: CAWSVRISNYGYTF.

This clonotype was recorded many times. The gene calls are TRBV4-3 and TRBJ2-1, with TRBD2 matching over 7 bases. CDR1 LGHNA and CDR2 YSLEER come from the germline V gene. The ends lost 3 bases at V and 0 bases at J; junction bases unmatched: 5. The CDR3 extends over 16 amino acids. CDR3 region: CASSHSAGSSYNEQFF. CDR3 DNA: TGCGCCAGCAGCCACTCAGCGGGGAGCTCCTACAATGAGCAGTTCTTC.

The chain carries TRBV7-6 and TRBJ1-1, with 7 bases matching TRBD1. The CDR3 loop spans 15 amino acids. V shed 5 bases and J 5 bases; nucleotides not matched to a gene: 11. Germline V CDR1 and CDR2: SGHVS, FNYEAQ. CDR3 loop: CASSPPTGERTEAFF. In nucleotides, the CDR3 is TGTGCCAGCAGCCCCCCCACAGGGGAGAGGACTGAAGCTTTCTTT.

This clonotype was observed at least ten times. V and J are TRBV6-6 and TRBJ2-5; the D gene is possibly TRBD2 (5 bases). This CDR3 has 18 residues. Germline CDR1 is MNHNY and CDR2 is SVGAGI (reference sequence). V was pared by 2 bases and J by 1 base, with 20 bases between. The CDR3: CASSYTEASRQSQETQYF. CDR3 DNA sequence: TGTGCCAGCAGTTACACCGAAGCTAGCAGGCAAAGCCAAGAGACCCAGTACTTC.

V is TRBV7-6 and J is TRBJ2-7; tentative D call: TRBD2 (6 bases). Germline lookup yields CDR1 SGHVS and CDR2 FNYEAQ. The CDR3 is made up of 13 amino acids. V was cut by 5 bases and J by 5 bases, with 13 bases left in between. The CDR3 reads CASSVAGNNEQYF. Here the CDR3 DNA reads TGTGCCAGCAGCGTCGCGGGGAATAACGAGCAGTACTTC.